The following is a TCR beta chain sequence with its context. The antigen remains undetermined. TCRB transcripts that were expressed got sequenced, as all of the isolated RNA had been reverse transcribed. This table comes from immunoSEQ multiplex PCR, and its TCRdb copy is limited to in-frame clones, with some not included. There are 200,000 to 250,000 clones in the sample; about 26% occur only once, and 4% lies in the top ten. Donors underwent one heparinised blood draw, about 120 mL on average. Using CD45RO/CCR7/CD25/CD127/CD95/CD27, CD4+ naive, central memory, regulatory and stem cell-like memory cells were sorted. This record comes from a study of beta chain features in type 1 diabetes. General study findings and limits: In these data, an HLA type influence on TCRB rearrangement remained unresolved.

The V and J ends lost 4 bases and 2 bases respectively, with 10 bases between them. The CDR3 runs to 13 residues. Germline assignment: CDR1 SGHRS and CDR2 YFSETQ. Sequenced sample: central memory CD4+ T cells from blood. The chain carries TRBV5-1 and TRBJ2-7, with unresolved D. This TCR was recovered from a man aged 25-45 years in good health. This chain's CDR3 is CASSPGSPYEQYF. The CDR3 nucleotides read TGCGCCAGCAGCCCCGGATCGCCCTACGAGCAGTACTTC.